The rows below give T cell receptor beta chains drawn from one sample of a study of vaccination effects on CD4 cells after COVID-19. TCRdb's table, derived via immunoSEQ multiplex PCR, lists solely in-frame clones and lacks some. The repertoire holds over 45,000 clones, with roughly 70% as singletons. These receptors' antigens are unknown. The sample in question was CD4+ T cells from PBMCs cultured with SARS-CoV-2 spike peptides, obtained before COVID-19 vaccination. Receptors were obtained from a human donor who received a COVID-19 vaccine. The CDR3 runs from the conserved cysteine through the conserved F or W. A D gene is named only where the DNA matches it firmly. Clone size is shown for a subset of rows, as once, few, many or a class of expanded clone.

clone size	D gene	J gene	V gene	CDR3 DNA	CDR3 protein
.	.	TRBJ1-1	TRBV6-5	TGTGCCAGCAGGCCCAGGGGATCTGAAGCTTTCTTT	CASRPRGSEAFF
.	.	TRBJ1-6	TRBV3-1/TRBV3-2	TGTGCCAGCAGCCACGGGCTAGGACTCCCTATTTCACCCCTCCACTTT	CASSHGLGLPISPLHF
.	TRBD1	TRBJ1-2	TRBV9	TGTGCCAGCAGCGTAGGTACTCCGGGACAGGGGAATGGCTACACCTTC	CASSVGTPGQGNGYTF
.	TRBD2	TRBJ2-5	TRBV4-1	TGCGCCAGCAGCCCTCGACTAGCGGGGGGAGAGACCCAGTACTTC	CASSPRLAGGETQYF
.	TRBD2	TRBJ2-3	TRBV30	TGTGCCTGGAAGCGGGGGGGTAAAGCAGATACGCAGTATTTT	CAWKRGGKADTQYF
.	.	TRBJ2-7	TRBV5-8	TGTGCCAGCAGCTTGAAAAGGAACTACGAGCAGTACTTC	CASSLKRNYEQYF
few	.	TRBJ2-4	TRBV7-9	TGTGCCAGCAGCTTAGTTGTTGGACCCCAAAACATTCAGTACTTC	CASSLVVGPQNIQYF
once	TRBD1	TRBJ1-2	TRBV5-1	TGCGCCAGCAGCTTGGGACAGGGGGCTGATGGCTACACCTTC	CASSLGQGADGYTF
.	.	TRBJ2-5	TRBV28	TGTGCCAGCAGAGGGGGGAACTCGAGGGGCCAGTACTTC	CASRGGNSRGQYF
.	TRBD2	TRBJ2-1	TRBV2	TGTGCCAGCAGGAGGACTAGCGGGGGCAATGAGCAGTTCTTC	CASRRTSGGNEQFF
.	TRBD2	TRBJ2-1	TRBV2	TGTGCCAGCAGGGGGGCTAGCGGGAGGTACCTCTCCTACAATGAGCAGTTCTTC	CASRGASGRYLSYNEQFF
.	.	TRBJ2-2	TRBV9	TGTGCCAGCAGCGTAGCCCCGACGAACACCGGGGAGCTGTTTTTT	CASSVAPTNTGELFF
.	.	TRBJ2-6	TRBV4-2	TGTGCCAGCAGCCGGTTACAGGGGACTACTACTGGGGCCAACGTCCTGACTTTC	CASSRLQGTTTGANVLTF
.	TRBD2	TRBJ2-5	TRBV4-2	TGTGCCAGCAGCCCGACTAGCGGGAGGGCCGAGACCCAGTACTTC	CASSPTSGRAETQYF
once	TRBD1	TRBJ2-1	TRBV5-4	TGTGCCAGCAGCTCCGGACAGGGGGCGGGGTACAATGAGCAGTTCTTC	CASSSGQGAGYNEQFF
few	.	TRBJ2-1	TRBV6-2/TRBV6-3	TGTGCCAGCAGTTACGGCCCTTACAATGAGCAGTTCTTC	CASSYGPYNEQFF
.	.	TRBJ2-3	TRBV4-2	TGTGCCAGCAGCCAAGGGGATAGCGCTAGCACAGATACGCAGTATTTT	CASSQGDSASTDTQYF
.	TRBD1	TRBJ1-1	TRBV27	TGTGCCAGCAGGAACAGGGGGCGGACTGAAGCTTTCTTT	CASRNRGRTEAFF
.	.	TRBJ2-7	TRBV3-1/TRBV3-2	TGTGCCAGCAGCCACGCCACCCTAGCGCCGTCCTACGAGCAGTACTTC	CASSHATLAPSYEQYF
.	.	TRBJ2-2	TRBV5-4	TGTGCCAGCAGCTTATCGGGTCACAGCAAATCCGGGGAGCTGTTTTTT	CASSLSGHSKSGELFF
.	.	TRBJ2-1	TRBV7-2	TGTGCCAGCAGCTTAGCCAGTGGGGACGGGGTTGTTGAGCAGTTCTTC	CASSLASGDGVVEQFF
.	TRBD2	TRBJ2-7	TRBV6-2/TRBV6-3	TGTGCCAGCAGTTTTGAAGCGGGAGTACGGGCAAAAAGCTCCTACGAGCAGTACTTC	CASSFEAGVRAKSSYEQYF
.	.	TRBJ1-3	TRBV10-3	TGTGCCATCAGTGAGTCTGGAATTGTAAGGGTTGGAAACACCATATATTTT	CAISESGIVRVGNTIYF
.	.	TRBJ2-7	TRBV30	TGTGCCTGGAGTTCCTCCGGGACGGCTACCTACGAGCAGTACTTC	CAWSSSGTATYEQYF
.	.	TRBJ2-2	TRBV18	TGTGCCAGCTCACCACCCCCAACAGGGCTGAACACCGGGGAGCTGTTTTTT	CASSPPPTGLNTGELFF
.	.	TRBJ1-1	TRBV7-2	TGTGCCAGCAGCCTTTGGGGGGGTCGTAACACTGAAGCTTTCTTT	CASSLWGGRNTEAFF
.	TRBD1	TRBJ1-4	TRBV5-1	TGCGCCAGCAGTTTGTCGACAGGGGGCTTAGGTGAAAAACTGTTTTTT	CASSLSTGGLGEKLFF
few	.	TRBJ1-1	TRBV10-3	TGTGCCATCAGTGGCAGAGACACTGAAGCTTTCTTT	CAISGRDTEAFF
.	.	TRBJ2-3	TRBV3-1/TRBV3-2	TGTGCCAGCAGCCAAGATCCCAAAACGCAGTATTTT	CASSQDPKTQYF
.	.	TRBJ2-3	TRBV5-8	TGTGCCAGCAGCCCAGAAGTTCGGGATACGCAGTATTTT	CASSPEVRDTQYF